This T cell receptor beta chain derives from a study of cytomegalovirus exposure and HLA in healthy donors. Background on the study: One earlier analysis, a look at roughly 170 million T cells, found roughly 120 million unique TCR beta sequences.

PCR employed 60 Vbeta and 13 Jbeta primers. TCRdb's table, derived via immunoSEQ multiplex PCR, lists solely in-frame clones and lacks some. The data show 150,000 to 200,000 clones, about 80% seen once. The CDR3 has 13 amino acids. V lost 3 bases and J lost 5, with 9 bases in between. The germline V gene has CDR1 SNHLY and CDR2 FYNNEI. The V gene is TRBV2, the J gene TRBJ2-3; D is possibly TRBD2 (5 bases). The clonotype was recovered from a woman in her 40s in good health and CMV-seronegative. Source material: PBMCs. This CDR3 is CASSDGVGDTQYF. Here the CDR3 DNA reads TGTGCCAGCAGTGACGGGGTGGGAGATACGCAGTATTTT.